This TCR beta chain was identified in a study of T cell responses to AZD1222 COVID-19 vaccine (TCRdb year 2021). At the level of the whole study: A total of approximately 240 trial participants underwent TCR sequencing, of whom 207 received two doses of AZD1222 and some 25 received two doses of the MenACWY control vaccine. Trial participants were enrolled by age into subgroups of 18-55, 56-69 and 70-plus years, and approximately 150, 30 and 60 TCR-sequenced participants, respectively, were included in these subgroups.

The CDR3 regions of human TCRbeta chains were subjected to immunosequencing. Regarding the original processing steps: Repertoire TCRs were matched against a reference library of SARS-CoV-2-specific TCRs generated with the MIRA antigen-specificity platform. Breadth meant the fraction of unique TCRs that were SARS-CoV-2-associated, whereas depth meant the fraction of total T cells that were SARS-CoV-2-associated. Using the MIRA data, each spike-specific TCR was mapped to the spike region that the TCR reacts to and placed in a CD4 or CD8 class. Log10-transformed breadth and depth values were compared by one-way ANOVA with Sidak's multiple comparisons tests. The immuneACCESS repertoire file appears here via TCRdb, limited to in-frame rearrangements. These files lack a portion of the clones; in checked studies, under half of the deficit traces to unresolved V genes, and the cause of the others is not known. The DNA gave D and trimming, while V, J and clone size come from that table. The sample profile shows about 200,000 clones; roughly 92% of them were found once. The ten largest clones add up to around 3.6% of the sample.

The investigation overall reported the following: No day 14 peak-response samples were available, so repertoires were characterized only after the peak T cell response. Participants were mostly white British and included more females than males, and it was suggested by the authors that clonal diversity may have been underestimated. After two AZD1222 doses, both the breadth and the depth of spike-specific TCRs were significantly higher than at day 0 and than in MenACWY recipients. Nearly half of unique spike-specific TCRs reportedly recognized epitopes outside regions mutated in the B.1.351 and B.1.1.7 variants. Only five or six AZD1222 recipients were SARS-CoV-2 seropositive at baseline, limiting conclusions about previously exposed vaccinees. The 56-69-year group was small, and its depth increase did not reach significance, likely because of low power. The vaccine-associated CD4 TCRs covered the entire spike protein, and the dominant responses fell in regions 160-218 and 743-854.

Concerning this clone itself: The antigen this receptor binds is unknown. Base qualities were left out, and no much larger clone turns up one base away.

The sample's time point label is to be understood as: about 28 days (+/-7) after the second vaccine dose. Per the publication, the treatment or condition label means: meningococcal conjugate vaccine given as trial control. The vaccinee samples were drawn from two UK trials, COV001 and COV002, one of which was a single-blind randomized controlled phase 2/3 trial testing AZD1222 (ChAdOx1 nCoV-19) in healthy adults. Trial participant PBMC samples were collected at day 0 and day 28 after the second dose for TCRbeta chain sequencing. The origin of this receptor is an adult who received the MenACWY meningococcal vaccine as a control. The sample consisted of peripheral blood, taken 28 days after the second dose of the MenACWY control vaccine.

The CDR3 is CASSQDRSGRWNEQFF. The nucleotide sequence is TGCGCCAGCAGCCAAGACCGCAGCGGGAGATGGAATGAGCAGTTCTTC. This receptor chain uses TRBV4-1 and TRBJ2-1; the central 8 bases match TRBD2. CDR1 and CDR2 were assigned from the germline V gene as MGHRA and YSYEKL. From the cysteine through the phenylalanine, the CDR3 covers 16 amino acids. Left in the record is the CDR3 DNA by itself, 48 bases read in frame from the first base. V has 0 bases trimmed and J has 7 bases trimmed; junction bases matching no gene number 8.